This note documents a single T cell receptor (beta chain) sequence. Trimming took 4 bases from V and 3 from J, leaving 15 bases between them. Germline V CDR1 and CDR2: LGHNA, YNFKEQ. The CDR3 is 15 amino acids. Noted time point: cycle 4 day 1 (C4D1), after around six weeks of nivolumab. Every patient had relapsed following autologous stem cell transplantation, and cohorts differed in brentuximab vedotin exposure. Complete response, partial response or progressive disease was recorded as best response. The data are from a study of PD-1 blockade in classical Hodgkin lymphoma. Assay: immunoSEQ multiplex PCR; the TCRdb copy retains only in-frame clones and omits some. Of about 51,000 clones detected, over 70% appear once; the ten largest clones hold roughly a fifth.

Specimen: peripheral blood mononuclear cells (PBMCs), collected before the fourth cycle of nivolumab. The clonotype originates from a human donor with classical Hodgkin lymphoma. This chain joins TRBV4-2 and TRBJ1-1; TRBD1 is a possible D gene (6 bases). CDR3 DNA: TGTGCCAGCAGCCGTGGAGGGGGTAGGGACACTGAAGCTTTCTTT. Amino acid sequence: CASSRGGGRDTEAFF.